The 26 T cell receptor beta chains below come from one sample, sequenced in a study of monozygotic twins with inflammatory bowel disease. TCRdb reprocessed the 5' RACE reads and stores each CDR3 protein as one record, lacking DNA. This table lists some 170,000 distinct CDR3 sequences. Sample: blood. The receptors shown here come from a human donor with ulcerative colitis or Crohn's disease, or a healthy co-twin of an affected twin (not recorded which).

This chain links TRBV6-5 with TRBJ1-4; TCRdb's D gene call, TRBD1, goes unchecked for lack of DNA. CDR3 length: 15 amino acids. Germline CDR1 is MNHEY and CDR2 is SVGAGI. CDR3 protein: CASSSGQGAVEKLFF.

The J gene is TRBJ2-2, the V gene TRBV15; TCRdb picks TRBD1, but there is no DNA to check that call. This CDR3 has 15 residues. The germline V gene has CDR1 LNHNV and CDR2 YYDKDF (reference sequence). CDR3 in amino acids: CATSRDATGTGELFF.

The chain uses TRBV5-1 and TRBJ1-3. Germline-derived CDR1 and CDR2 are SGHRS and YFSETQ. The CDR3 is 16 residues long. The CDR3 sequence: CASSLVASPSGNTIYF. The full variable domain, in which reference TRBV5-1 and TRBJ1-3 provide the parts outside the CDR3, is KAGVTQTPRYLIKTRGQQVTLSCSPISGHRSVSWYQQTPGQGLQFLFEYFSETQRNKGNFPGRFSGRQFSNSRSEMNVSTLELGDSALYLCASSLVASPSGNTIYFGEGSWLTVV.

The genes are TRBV18 and TRBJ2-7. Germline CDR1 reads KGHSH; CDR2 reads LQKENI. The CDR3 spans 18 residues. CDR3 residues: CASSPPVGVGTDYYEQYF. Together with reference TRBV18 and TRBJ2-7, the CDR3 gives the full variable domain: NAGVMQNPRHLVRRRGQEARLRCSPMKGHSHVYWYRQLPEEGLKFMVYLQKENIIDESGMPKERFSAEFPKEGPSILRIQQVVRGDSAAYFCASSPPVGVGTDYYEQYFGPGTRLTVT.

This chain joins TRBV5-6 and TRBJ1-1. The CDR3 runs 13 residues. The germline gives CDR1 SGHDT, CDR2 YYEEEE. The CDR3 loop is CASSLDPTTEAFF.

The chain carries TRBV21-1 and TRBJ1-2; the TRBD1 assignment by TCRdb is unverifiable without DNA. TRBV21-1 corresponds to a pseudogene. CDR3 length: 15 amino acids. CDR3 in amino acids: CASRDERGVGYGYTF.

The chain carries TRBV5-1 and TRBJ2-4; TCRdb lists TRBD2, though no DNA is available to test this call. The CDR3 has 16 amino acids. CDR1 SGHRS and CDR2 YFSETQ come from the germline V gene. The CDR3: CASSLYASGAKNIQYF. The complete variable domain, with remaining parts taken from reference TRBV5-1 and TRBJ2-4, reads KAGVTQTPRYLIKTRGQQVTLSCSPISGHRSVSWYQQTPGQGLQFLFEYFSETQRNKGNFPGRFSGRQFSNSRSEMNVSTLELGDSALYLCASSLYASGAKNIQYFGAGTRLSVL.

This rearrangement joins TRBV27 to TRBJ2-5; the D gene TCRdb calls, TRBD1, cannot be checked with no DNA. Germline V gene sequence: CDR1 MNHEY, CDR2 SMNVEV (reference sequence). CDR3 length equals 14 residues. The CDR3 spells CASSSGSKGETQYF.

The chain recombines TRBV11-2 with TRBJ2-1; with no DNA, the TCRdb D assignment of TRBD1 cannot be verified. Germline lookup yields CDR1 SGHAT and CDR2 FQNNGV. The CDR3 has 13 residues. The chain's CDR3 is CASTRQGENEQFF.

This chain joins TRBV5-1 and TRBJ1-1; TCRdb's D call, TRBD1, is unchecked because there is no DNA. CDR3 length: 13 residues. CDR1 and CDR2 (germline): SGHRS, YFSETQ. The CDR3 protein is CASSLVGSPEAFF. Based on the CDR3 plus reference TRBV5-1 and TRBJ1-1, the full variable domain is KAGVTQTPRYLIKTRGQQVTLSCSPISGHRSVSWYQQTPGQGLQFLFEYFSETQRNKGNFPGRFSGRQFSNSRSEMNVSTLELGDSALYLCASSLVGSPEAFFGQGTRLTVV.

This chain uses TRBV10-3 with TRBJ2-7; lacking DNA, the TRBD1 call made by TCRdb goes unchecked. Germline assignment: CDR1 ENHRY and CDR2 SYGVKD. The CDR3 covers 13 residues. This CDR3 is CAIRTGEGYEQYF.

CDR3 protein: CASSLAGNEAFF. The chain recombines TRBV5-1 with TRBJ1-1. This CDR3 has 12 residues. Germline CDR1 is SGHRS and CDR2 is YFSETQ.

J is TRBJ2-1 and V is TRBV4-3; lacking DNA, the TRBD1 call made by TCRdb goes unchecked. The germline CDR1 and CDR2 sequences are LGHNA and YSLEER. This CDR3 is built from 18 residues. The CDR3 is CASSLVPAGQSSYNEQFF.

The gene calls are TRBV28 and TRBJ2-7. The V gene's germline CDR1 is MDHEN and CDR2 SYDVKM. The CDR3 consists of 12 residues. CDR3 amino acids: CASSLVNYEQYF.

The chain uses TRBV4-2 and TRBJ1-1. This CDR3 contains 13 residues. Germline loops: CDR1 LGHNA, CDR2 YNFKEQ. The CDR3 sequence is CASSQEIVTEAFF.

This sequence joins TRBV5-1 and TRBJ2-2. Germline assignment: CDR1 SGHRS and CDR2 YFSETQ. CDR3 size: 16 residues. The CDR3: CASSLDVTANTGELFF.

V usage is TRBV24-1 and J usage is TRBJ2-1; TCRdb's D call of TRBD1 is untestable without DNA. The germline CDR1 and CDR2 sequences are KGHDR and SFDVKD. The CDR3 has 12 residues. The CDR3 loop is CATMGGYNEQFF.

The chain is built from TRBV15 and TRBJ2-2; the TCRdb call, TRBD2, lacks DNA for checking. CDR3 size: 15 residues. Germline V lookup: CDR1 LNHNV, CDR2 YYDKDF (reference sequence). This CDR3 reads CATSINRAFAGELFF.

The chain couples TRBV18 to TRBJ2-7; TCRdb picks TRBD1, but there is no DNA to check that call. The CDR3 length is 17 residues. Germline loops: CDR1 KGHSH, CDR2 LQKENI. CDR3 sequence reads: CASSPPLGGKNAYEQYF.

V is TRBV7-6 and J is TRBJ1-2; there is no DNA to check the TCRdb D call of TRBD1. The CDR3 totals 14 residues. The germline V gene has CDR1 SGHVS and CDR2 FNYEAQ. CDR3 loop: CASSLSGTNYGYTF.

CDR3 sequence: CASTPGLAKFYEQYF. The chain joins TRBV27 to TRBJ2-7; the TCRdb D gene call, TRBD2, has no DNA to confirm it. Per germline, CDR1 MNHEY and CDR2 SMNVEV (reference sequence). The CDR3 totals 15 residues.

V usage is TRBV28 and J usage is TRBJ1-6; TCRdb's D call of TRBD1 is untestable without DNA. The CDR3 length is 15 residues. Germline lookup yields CDR1 MDHEN and CDR2 SYDVKM. This CDR3 reads CASSTGPVNNSPLHF.

The chain links TRBV20-1 to TRBJ1-1; the D call of TRBD1 rests on TCRdb alone, since no DNA is present to check it. The germline V gene encodes CDR1 DFQATT and CDR2 SNEGSKA (reference sequence). The CDR3 is 15 amino acids. The CDR3 loop reads CSARDQIPSDTEAFF.

The chain couples TRBV20-1 to TRBJ1-5. Germline lookup yields CDR1 DFQATT and CDR2 SNEGSKA (reference sequence). This CDR3 has 18 amino acids. The CDR3 protein is CSARGGRAGFYNNQPQHF.

V and J are TRBV4-1 and TRBJ2-3. The CDR3 runs to 11 residues. Germline values: CDR1 MGHRA, CDR2 YSYEKL. CDR3 amino acids: CASSQGDTQYF.

The chain carries TRBV20-1 and TRBJ1-5; TCRdb's D call, TRBD1, is unchecked because there is no DNA. Germline values: CDR1 DFQATT, CDR2 SNEGSKA (reference sequence). The CDR3 length is 18 residues. The CDR3 sequence is CSARDVTTGYRSNQPQHF.